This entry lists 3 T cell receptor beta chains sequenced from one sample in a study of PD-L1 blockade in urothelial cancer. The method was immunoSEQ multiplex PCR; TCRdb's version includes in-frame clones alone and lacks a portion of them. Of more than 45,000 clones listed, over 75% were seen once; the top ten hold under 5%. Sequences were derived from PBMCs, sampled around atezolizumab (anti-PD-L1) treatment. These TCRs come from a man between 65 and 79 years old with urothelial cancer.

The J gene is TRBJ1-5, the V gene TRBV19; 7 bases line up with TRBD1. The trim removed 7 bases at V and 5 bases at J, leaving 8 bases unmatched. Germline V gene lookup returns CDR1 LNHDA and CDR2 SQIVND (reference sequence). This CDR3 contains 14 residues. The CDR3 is CASNTQGQDQPQHF. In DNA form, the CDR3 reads TGTGCCAGTAACACACAGGGGCAAGATCAGCCCCAGCATTTT.

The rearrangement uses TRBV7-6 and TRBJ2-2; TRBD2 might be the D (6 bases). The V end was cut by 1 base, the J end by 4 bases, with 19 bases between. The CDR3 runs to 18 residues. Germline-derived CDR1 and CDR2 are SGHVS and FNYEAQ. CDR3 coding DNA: TGTGCCAGCAGCTTAGGGTTGGTGACTAGTAGTTTCACCGGGGAGCTGTTTTTT. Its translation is CASSLGLVTSSFTGELFF.

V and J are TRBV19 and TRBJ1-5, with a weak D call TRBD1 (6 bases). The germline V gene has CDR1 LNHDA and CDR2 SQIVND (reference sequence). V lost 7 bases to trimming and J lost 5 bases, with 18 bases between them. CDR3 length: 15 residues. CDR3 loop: CASISRATGHQPQHF. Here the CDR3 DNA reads TGTGCCAGTATCAGCCGGGCCACAGGGCATCAGCCCCAGCATTTT.